The clone carrying this T cell receptor beta chain appeared a few times. Its antigen is unknown. The data were taken from a study of shared clonotypes between healthy human individuals. After removal of 4 bases from V and 2 bases from J, the junction contained 11 bases not matched to a gene. The CDR3 is 16 residues long. Germline V gene data show CDR1 as MGHDK and CDR2 as SYGVNS. The assay ran at deep level. Sequencing used immunoSEQ multiplex PCR; TCRdb keeps in-frame clones, though not all of them. The sample records roughly 2,500,000 clones, roughly 93% being singletons. Only Caucasian adults living in Nashville, Tennessee made up the donor group. Study results and caveats: Only blood underwent sampling, and tissue repertoires likely differ. Genetic and exposure-history diversity was limited by the small donor number.

The chain uses TRBV25-1 and TRBJ2-7; 7 nucleotides match TRBD2. What was sequenced was naive CD4+ T cells from PBMCs. Sample subset: CD45RA+ positively selected. The TCR was taken from a man aged 18 to 30 in good health. Some clones in this sample may be carry-over from other donors' samples. The CDR3, as DNA: TGTGCCAGCAGTGCAGGCATGGCGGGAGTAACCTACGAGCAGTACTTC. Translation: CASSAGMAGVTYEQYF.